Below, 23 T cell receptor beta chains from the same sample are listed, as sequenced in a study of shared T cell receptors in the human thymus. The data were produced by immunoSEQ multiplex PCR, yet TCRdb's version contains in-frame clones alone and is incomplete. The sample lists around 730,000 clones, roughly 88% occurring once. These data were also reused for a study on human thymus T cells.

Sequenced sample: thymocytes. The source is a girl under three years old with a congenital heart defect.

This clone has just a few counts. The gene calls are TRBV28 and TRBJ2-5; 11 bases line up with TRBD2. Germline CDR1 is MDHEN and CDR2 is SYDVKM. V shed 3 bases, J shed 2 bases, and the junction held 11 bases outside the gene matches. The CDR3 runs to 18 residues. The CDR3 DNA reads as TGTGCCAGCAGTTTCCGACTAGCGGGATCTGGTTCGCAAGAGACCCAGTACTTC. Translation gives CASSFRLAGSGSQETQYF.

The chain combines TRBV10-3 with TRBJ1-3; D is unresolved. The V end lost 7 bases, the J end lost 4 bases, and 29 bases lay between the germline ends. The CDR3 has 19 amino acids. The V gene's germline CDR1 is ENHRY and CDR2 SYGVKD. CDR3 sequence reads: CAITKLSLRVSIPGNTIYF. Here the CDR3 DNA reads TGTGCCATCACGAAGCTCTCTTTGAGGGTTAGCATCCCCGGAAACACCATATATTTT.

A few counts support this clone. CDR3 residues: CASSFFTGDSPLHF. The CDR3, as DNA: TGTGCCAGCAGCTTTTTCACAGGGGATTCACCCCTCCACTTT. The rearrangement joins TRBV5-5 to TRBJ1-6; TRBD1 agrees at 7 bases. Trimming took 2 bases from V and 8 from J; bases not matched to a gene: 4. The germline V gene encodes CDR1 SGHKS and CDR2 YYEKEE (reference sequence). The CDR3 loop spans 14 amino acids.

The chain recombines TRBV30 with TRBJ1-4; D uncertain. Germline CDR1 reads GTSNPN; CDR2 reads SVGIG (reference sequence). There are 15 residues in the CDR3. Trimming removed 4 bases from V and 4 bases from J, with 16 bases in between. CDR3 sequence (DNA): TGTGCCTGGACCGTAGAAGAGAACAGTAATGAAAAACTGTTTTTT. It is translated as CAWTVEENSNEKLFF.

CDR3 nucleotide sequence: TGTGCCAGCAGCCAAGAGCGTGGGGCGAACACTGAAGCTTTCTTT. This encodes CASSQERGANTEAFF. The J gene is TRBJ1-1, the V gene TRBV14, with D perhaps matching TRBD1 (5 bases). With 0 bases removed from V and 1 base from J, the gap between germline ends came to 9 bases. Germline CDR1 SGHDN, CDR2 FVKESK. The CDR3 runs to 15 residues.

The CDR3 bases are TGTGCCAGCAGTGGAAAGACACAAAGTCGCCCGGGGGACACTGAAGCTTTCTTT. This gives the protein CASSGKTQSRPGDTEAFF. V usage is TRBV6-1 and J usage is TRBJ1-1; possible D gene TRBD1, 5 bases. This CDR3 region has 18 residues. Germline loops: CDR1 MNHNS, CDR2 SASEGT. V was trimmed by 4 bases and J by 3 bases, leaving 24 bases between them.

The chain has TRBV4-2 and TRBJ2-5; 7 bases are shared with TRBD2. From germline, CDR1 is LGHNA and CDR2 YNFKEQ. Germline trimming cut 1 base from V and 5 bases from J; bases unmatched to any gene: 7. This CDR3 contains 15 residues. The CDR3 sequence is CASSQGGGRRETQYF. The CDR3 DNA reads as TGTGCCAGCAGCCAAGGGGGGGGGAGGAGGGAGACCCAGTACTTC.

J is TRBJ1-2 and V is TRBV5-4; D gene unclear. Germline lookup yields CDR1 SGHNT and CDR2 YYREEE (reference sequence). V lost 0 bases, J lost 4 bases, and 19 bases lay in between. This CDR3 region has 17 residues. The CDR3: CASSLVGPLTPTYGYTF. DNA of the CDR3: TGTGCCAGCAGCTTGGTCGGTCCTTTGACACCCACCTATGGCTACACCTTC.

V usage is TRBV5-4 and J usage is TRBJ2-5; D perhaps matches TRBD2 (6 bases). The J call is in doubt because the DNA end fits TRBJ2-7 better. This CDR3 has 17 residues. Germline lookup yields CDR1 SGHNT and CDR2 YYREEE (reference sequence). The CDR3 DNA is TGTGCCAGCAGCTTGTGTCCCAGGGAGGTCTGTCCCTACGAGCAGTACTTC. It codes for CASSLCPREVCPYEQYF.

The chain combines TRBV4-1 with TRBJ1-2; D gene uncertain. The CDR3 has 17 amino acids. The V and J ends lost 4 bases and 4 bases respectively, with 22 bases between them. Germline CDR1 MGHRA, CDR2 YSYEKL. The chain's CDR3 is CASSPSRSESSSYGYTF. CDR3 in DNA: TGCGCCAGCAGCCCATCCCGGAGTGAAAGTTCGTCCTATGGCTACACCTTC.

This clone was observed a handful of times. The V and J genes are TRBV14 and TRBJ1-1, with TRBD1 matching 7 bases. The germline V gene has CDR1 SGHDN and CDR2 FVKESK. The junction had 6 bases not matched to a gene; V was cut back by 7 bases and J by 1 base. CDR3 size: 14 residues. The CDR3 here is CASTLDRRNTEAFF. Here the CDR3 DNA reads TGTGCCAGCACCTTGGACAGGCGGAACACTGAAGCTTTCTTT. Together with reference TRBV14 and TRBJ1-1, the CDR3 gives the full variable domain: EAGVTQFPSHSVIEKGQTVTLRCDPISGHDNLYWYRRVMGKEIKFLLHFVKESKQDESGMPNNRFLAERTGGTYSTLKVQPAELEDSGVYFCASTLDRRNTEAFFGQGTRLTVV.

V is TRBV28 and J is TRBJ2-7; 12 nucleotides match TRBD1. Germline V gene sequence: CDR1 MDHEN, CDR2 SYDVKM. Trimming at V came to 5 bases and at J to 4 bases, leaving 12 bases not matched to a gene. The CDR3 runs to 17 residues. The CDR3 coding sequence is TGTGCCAGCAGTCCCTCGTCCGGGACAGGGGGCACTTACGAGCAGTACTTC. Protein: CASSPSSGTGGTYEQYF.

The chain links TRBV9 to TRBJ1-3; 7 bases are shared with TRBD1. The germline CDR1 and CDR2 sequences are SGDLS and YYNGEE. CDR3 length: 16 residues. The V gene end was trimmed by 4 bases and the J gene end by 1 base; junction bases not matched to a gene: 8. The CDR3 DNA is TGTGCCAGCAGCCTTAGGACAGGAAGATCTGGAAACACCATATATTTT. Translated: CASSLRTGRSGNTIYF.

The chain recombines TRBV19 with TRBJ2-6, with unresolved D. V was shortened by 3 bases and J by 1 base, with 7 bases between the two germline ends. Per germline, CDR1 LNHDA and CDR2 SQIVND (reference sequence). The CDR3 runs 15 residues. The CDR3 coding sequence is TGTGCCAGTAGTATCAGAGGTTCTGGGGCCAACGTCCTGACTTTC. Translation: CASSIRGSGANVLTF.

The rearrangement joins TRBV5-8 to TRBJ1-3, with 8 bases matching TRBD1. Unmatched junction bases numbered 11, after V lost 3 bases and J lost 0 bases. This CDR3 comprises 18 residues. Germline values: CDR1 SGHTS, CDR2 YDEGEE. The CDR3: CASSCRGQGMHSGNTIYF. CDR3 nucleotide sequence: TGTGCCAGCAGCTGCCGTGGACAGGGTATGCACTCTGGAAACACCATATATTTT.

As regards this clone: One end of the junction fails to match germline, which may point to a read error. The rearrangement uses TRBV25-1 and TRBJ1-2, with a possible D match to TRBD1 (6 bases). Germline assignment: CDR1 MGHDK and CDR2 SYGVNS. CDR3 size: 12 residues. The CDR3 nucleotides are TGTGCCAGCAGTGGCCGACAGGTCGAGTTGCACTTC. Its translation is CASSGRQVELHF.

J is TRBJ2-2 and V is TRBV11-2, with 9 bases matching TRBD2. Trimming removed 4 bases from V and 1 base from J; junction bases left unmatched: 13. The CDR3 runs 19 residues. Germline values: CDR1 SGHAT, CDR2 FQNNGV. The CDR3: CASSSHRGIAGENTGELFF. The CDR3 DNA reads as TGTGCCAGCAGCTCTCATAGGGGGATAGCGGGGGAGAACACCGGGGAGCTGTTTTTT.

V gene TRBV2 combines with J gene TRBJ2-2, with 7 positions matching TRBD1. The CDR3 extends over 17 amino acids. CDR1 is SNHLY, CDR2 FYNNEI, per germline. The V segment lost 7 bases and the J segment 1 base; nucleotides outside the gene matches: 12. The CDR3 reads CASKASERDRNTGELFF. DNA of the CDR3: TGTGCCAGCAAGGCCTCCGAACGGGACAGGAACACCGGGGAGCTGTTTTTT.

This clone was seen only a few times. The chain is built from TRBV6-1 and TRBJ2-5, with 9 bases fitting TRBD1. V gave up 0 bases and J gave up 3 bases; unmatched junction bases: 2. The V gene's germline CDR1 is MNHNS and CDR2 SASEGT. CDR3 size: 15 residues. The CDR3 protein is CASSEAGTGKETQYF. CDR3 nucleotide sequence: TGTGCCAGCAGTGAAGCCGGGACAGGGAAAGAGACCCAGTACTTC.

Here the CDR3 reads CASSLLPGGGEKLFF. DNA of the CDR3: TGTGCCAGCAGCTTGTTGCCGGGGGGTGGTGAAAAACTGTTTTTT. The chain couples TRBV5-4 to TRBJ1-4, with a weak D call TRBD1 (5 bases). Trimming cost V 1 base and J 7 bases, with 14 bases left between them. CDR1 SGHNT and CDR2 YYREEE come from the germline V gene (reference sequence). The CDR3 extends over 15 amino acids.

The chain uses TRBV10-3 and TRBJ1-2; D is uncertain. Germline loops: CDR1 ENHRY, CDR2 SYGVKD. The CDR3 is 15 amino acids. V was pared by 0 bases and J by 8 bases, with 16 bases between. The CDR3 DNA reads TGTGCCATCAGTGAGTCGGTCCAGATACATGCCGGCTACACCTTC. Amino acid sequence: CAISESVQIHAGYTF.

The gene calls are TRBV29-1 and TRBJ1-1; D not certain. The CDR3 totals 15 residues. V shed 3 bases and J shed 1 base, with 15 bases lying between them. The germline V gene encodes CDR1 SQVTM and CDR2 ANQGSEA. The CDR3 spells CSVEARGLGNTEAFF. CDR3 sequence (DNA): TGCAGCGTTGAGGCGCGGGGTTTAGGGAACACTGAAGCTTTCTTT.

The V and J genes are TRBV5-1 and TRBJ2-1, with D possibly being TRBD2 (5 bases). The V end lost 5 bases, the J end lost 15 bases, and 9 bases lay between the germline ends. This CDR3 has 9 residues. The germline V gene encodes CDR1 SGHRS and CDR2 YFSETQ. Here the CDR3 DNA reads TGCGCCAGCAGTGAGGGTCTGTTCTTC. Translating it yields CASSEGLFF.